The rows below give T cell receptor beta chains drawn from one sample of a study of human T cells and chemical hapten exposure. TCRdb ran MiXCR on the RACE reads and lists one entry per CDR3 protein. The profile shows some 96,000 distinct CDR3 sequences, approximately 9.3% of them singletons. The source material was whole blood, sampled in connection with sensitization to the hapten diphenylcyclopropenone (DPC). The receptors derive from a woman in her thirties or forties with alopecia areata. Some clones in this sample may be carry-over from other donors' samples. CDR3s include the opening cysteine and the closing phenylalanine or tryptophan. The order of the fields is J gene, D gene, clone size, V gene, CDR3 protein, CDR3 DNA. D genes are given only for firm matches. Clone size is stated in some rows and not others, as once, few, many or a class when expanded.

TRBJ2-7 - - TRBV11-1 CASSLRSSYEQYF TGTGCCAGCAGCTTGCGAAGCTCCTACGAGCAGTACTTC
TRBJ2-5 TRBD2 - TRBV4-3 CASSQITGLAGETQYF TGCGCCAGCAGCCAAATCACCGGACTAGCGGGAGAGACCCAGTACTTC
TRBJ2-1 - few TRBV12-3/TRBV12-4 CASSLEGRGDEQFF TGTGCCAGCAGTTTAGAAGGGAGAGGCGATGAGCAGTTCTTC
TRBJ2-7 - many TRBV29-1 CSVEDGSYEQYF TGCAGCGTTGAGGACGGATCCTACGAGCAGTACTTC
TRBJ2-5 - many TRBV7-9 CASSLVQRGQETQYF TGTGCCAGCAGCTTAGTGCAGCGTGGGCAAGAGACCCAGTACTTC
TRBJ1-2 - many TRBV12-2 CASRLGLRGYTF TGTGCAAGTCGCTTAGGGTTAAGAGGCTACACCTTC
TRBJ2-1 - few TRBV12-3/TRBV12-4 CASSQSRDPTNEQFF TGTGCCAGCAGCCAATCACGGGACCCGACCAATGAGCAGTTCTTC
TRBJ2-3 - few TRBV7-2 CASSSPLKGRAEDTQYF TGTGCCAGCAGCTCCCCATTGAAGGGGCGTGCGGAAGATACGCAGTATTTT
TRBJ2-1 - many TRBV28 CASSSNEQFF TGTGCCAGCAGCAGCAATGAGCAGTTCTTC
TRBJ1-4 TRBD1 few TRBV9 CASSTTGAGEKLFF TGTGCCAGCAGTACCACAGGGGCTGGTGAAAAACTGTTTTTT
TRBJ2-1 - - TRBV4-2 CASSQDSFSYNEQFF TGTGCCAGCAGCCAAGACTCCTTCTCCTACAATGAGCAGTTCTTC
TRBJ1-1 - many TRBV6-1 CASSEQRTLLTEAFF TGTGCCAGCAGTGAACAAAGGACACTCCTCACTGAAGCTTTCTTT
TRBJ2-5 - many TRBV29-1 CSVAPGLAQATQYF TGCAGCGTCGCCCCTGGGCTGGCCCAGGCGACCCAGTACTTC
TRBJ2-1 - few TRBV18 CASSRSGVNNEQFF TGTGCCAGCTCACGGTCAGGGGTTAACAATGAGCAGTTCTTC
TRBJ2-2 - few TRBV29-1 CSVGWQANTGELFF TGCAGCGTTGGCTGGCAGGCGAACACCGGGGAGCTGTTTTTT
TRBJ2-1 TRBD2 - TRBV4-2 CASSQVNGRLGEQFF TGTGCCAGCAGCCAAGTCAACGGGAGGCTTGGTGAGCAGTTCTTC
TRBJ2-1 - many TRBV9 CASSAPVVQEQFF TGTGCCAGCAGCGCTCCTGTCGTTCAGGAGCAGTTCTTC
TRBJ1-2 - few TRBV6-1 CASRAGLTDYGYTF TGTGCCAGCAGAGCGGGACTTACGGACTATGGCTACACCTTC